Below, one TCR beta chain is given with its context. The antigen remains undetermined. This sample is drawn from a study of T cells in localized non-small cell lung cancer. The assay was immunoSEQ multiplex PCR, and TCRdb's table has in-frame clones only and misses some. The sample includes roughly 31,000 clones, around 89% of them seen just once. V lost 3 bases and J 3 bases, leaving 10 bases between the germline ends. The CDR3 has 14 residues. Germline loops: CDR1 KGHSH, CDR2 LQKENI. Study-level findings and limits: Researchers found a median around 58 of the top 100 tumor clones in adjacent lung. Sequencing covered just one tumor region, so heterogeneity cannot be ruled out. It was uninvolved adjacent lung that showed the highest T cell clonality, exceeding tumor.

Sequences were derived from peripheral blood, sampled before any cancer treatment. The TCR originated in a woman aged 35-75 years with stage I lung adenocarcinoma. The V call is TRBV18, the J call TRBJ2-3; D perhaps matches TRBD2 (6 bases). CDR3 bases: TGTGCCAGCTCACCCGGAGGAGGGACAGATACGCAGTATTTT. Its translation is CASSPGGGTDTQYF. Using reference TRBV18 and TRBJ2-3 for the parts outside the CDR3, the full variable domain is NAGVMQNPRHLVRRRGQEARLRCSPMKGHSHVYWYRQLPEEGLKFMVYLQKENIIDESGMPKERFSAEFPKEGPSILRIQQVVRGDSAAYFCASSPGGGTDTQYFGPGTRLTVL.